The present TCR beta chain was sequenced within a study of blood T cell repertoires in COVID-19 (TCRdb year 2020). With respect to the entire study: Samples from collaborators originated in the United States, Italy and Spain and spanned both the acute and convalescent phases of COVID-19. The material from the prospective study consisted of cDNA or gDNA derived from T cells, B-cell-depleted T cells, or PBMCs. The dataset comprised deeply sampled blood TCRbeta repertoires from subjects exposed to, actively infected with, or recovered from COVID-19. A freely available public database, intended as a resource for researchers studying the immune response to SARS-CoV-2, is where the repertoires were released. The samples were drawn from two sources: the first 160 participants of the ongoing ImmuneRACE study, and some 1,300 subjects contributed by 6 global collaborators. A de-identified subject ID, COVID-19 status, age in years and sex were almost always included in the sample metadata. Where available, HLA class I and class II types were obtained from metadata supplied by the sample provider rather than from assay-based typing. General conclusions and limits of the study: The amount of clinical and demographic metadata varied by source and participant and was provided uncurated.

The junction shows trimming of 2 bases on V and 6 bases on J, and the gene matches do not reach 6 bases of it. Including cysteine and phenylalanine, the CDR3 has 15 amino acids. Only the CDR3 portion is preserved as DNA: 45 bases, with reading frame beginning at the first base. CDR1 and CDR2, looked up from the germline V gene, are SGHAT and FQNNGV. Notes on this clone: The specificity of this receptor is unknown. No quality values exist for individual bases; no much larger clone is one base distant.

In the prospective study, participants were about 18 to 95 years old, resided in approximately 22 geographic areas of the United States, and were enrolled through a virtual design. Cohort assignment in the prospective study relied on participant-reported clinical history from a screening survey and a study questionnaire. In the prospective study, mobile phlebotomists collected whole blood, serum and a nasopharyngeal or oropharyngeal swab from each participant. Participants in the prospective study had the option to provide additional blood draws and questionnaires over a roughly 2-month period. Prospective study blood samples were shipped either frozen or at room temperature before DNA extraction. The immunoSEQ Assay, a bias-controlled multiplex PCR, was used to amplify TCRbeta CDR3 regions from genomic DNA. The study's own analysis went as follows. The number of nucleated cells in each sample was estimated from the amplification of reference gene primers within the assay. Sequence reads were collapsed and filtered to measure the absolute abundance of every unique TCRbeta CDR3 rearrangement. For each sample, productive Simpson clonality was calculated as the square root of Simpson's diversity index across productive rearrangements. Entries here come from immuneACCESS through TCRdb and include only in-frame sequences with V and J called. Some clones fail to appear in such tables; in the studies checked, an unresolved V gene covers under half of the shortfall, and the cause of the remainder is unknown. Clone size and the V and J calls come from that table; the DNA yielded D and trimming. The sample table shows about 440,000 clones, and roughly nine tenths are seen once. The ten top clones hold roughly 2% of the sample.

The source material was PBMCs or T cells enriched from blood (not recorded which). Recombination connected TRBV11-2 to TRBJ2-4; the junction holds 8 bases that match TRBD1. This receptor was taken from a woman younger than 35 with acute COVID-19. The CDR3 protein sequence reads: CASSLSYTGGNIQYF. At the DNA level, the sequence is TGTGCCAGCAGCTTATCTTATACAGGGGGAAACATTCAGTACTTC.